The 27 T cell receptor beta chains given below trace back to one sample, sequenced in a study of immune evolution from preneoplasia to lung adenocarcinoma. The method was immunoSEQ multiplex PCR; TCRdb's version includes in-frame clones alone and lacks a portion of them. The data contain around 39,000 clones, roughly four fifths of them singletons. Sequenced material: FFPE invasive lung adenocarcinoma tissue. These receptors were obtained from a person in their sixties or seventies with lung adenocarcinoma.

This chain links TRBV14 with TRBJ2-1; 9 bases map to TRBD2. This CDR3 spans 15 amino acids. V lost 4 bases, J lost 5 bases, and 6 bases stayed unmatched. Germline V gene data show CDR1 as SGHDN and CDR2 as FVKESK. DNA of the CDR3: TGTGCCAGCAGCCTAATAGCGGGAGTAGACAATGAGCAGTTCTTC. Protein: CASSLIAGVDNEQFF.

In DNA, the CDR3 is TGTGCCAGCAGCCCCGGGGAGCGGGAGTTTACAGAGACCCAGTACTTC. The encoded protein is CASSPGEREFTETQYF. V and J are TRBV28 and TRBJ2-5; 8 nucleotides line up with TRBD2. The V segment lost 6 bases and the J segment 4 bases; nucleotides outside the gene matches: 13. This CDR3 is built from 16 residues. Germline CDR1 reads MDHEN; CDR2 reads SYDVKM.

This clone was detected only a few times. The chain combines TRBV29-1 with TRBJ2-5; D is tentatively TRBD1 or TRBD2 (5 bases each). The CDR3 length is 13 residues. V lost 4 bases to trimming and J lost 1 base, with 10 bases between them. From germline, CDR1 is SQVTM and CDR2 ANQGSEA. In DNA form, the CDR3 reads TGCAGCGTTGTTGGGGGAATCCAAGAGACCCAGTACTTC. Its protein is CSVVGGIQETQYF.

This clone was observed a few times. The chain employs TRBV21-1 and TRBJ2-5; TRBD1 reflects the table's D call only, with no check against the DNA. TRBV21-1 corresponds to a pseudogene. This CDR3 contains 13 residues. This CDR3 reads CASSKDREETQYF. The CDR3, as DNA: TGTGCCAGCAGCAAAGACAGGGAAGAGACCCAGTACTTC.

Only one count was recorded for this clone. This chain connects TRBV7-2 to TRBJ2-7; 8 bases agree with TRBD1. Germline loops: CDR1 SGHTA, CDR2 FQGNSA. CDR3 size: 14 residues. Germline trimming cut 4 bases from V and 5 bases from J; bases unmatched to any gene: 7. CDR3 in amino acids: CASSSWTGPNEQYF. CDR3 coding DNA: TGTGCCAGCAGCTCCTGGACAGGGCCTAACGAGCAGTACTTC.

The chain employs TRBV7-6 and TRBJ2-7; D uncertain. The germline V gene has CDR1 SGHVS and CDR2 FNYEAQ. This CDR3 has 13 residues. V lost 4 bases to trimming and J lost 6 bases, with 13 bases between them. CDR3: CASSYYSGSEQYF. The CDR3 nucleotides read TGTGCCAGCAGCTATTACTCCGGTAGCGAGCAGTACTTC.

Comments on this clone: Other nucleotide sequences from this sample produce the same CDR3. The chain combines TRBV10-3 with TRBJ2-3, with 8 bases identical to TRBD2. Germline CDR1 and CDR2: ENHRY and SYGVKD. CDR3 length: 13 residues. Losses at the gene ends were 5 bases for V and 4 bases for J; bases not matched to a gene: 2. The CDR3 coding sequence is TGTGCCATCAGTAGCGGGAGATCAGATACGCAGTATTTT. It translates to CAISSGRSDTQYF.

CDR3 loop: CASSLALRGDSYEQYF. The CDR3, as DNA: TGCGCCAGCAGCTTGGCCCTCCGGGGGGACTCCTACGAGCAGTACTTC. This sequence joins TRBV5-1 and TRBJ2-7, with 7 bases that match TRBD2. The V and J ends lost 0 bases and 0 bases, in that order; junction bases with no gene match: 6. CDR3 length equals 16 residues. Germline CDR1 reads SGHRS; CDR2 reads YFSETQ.

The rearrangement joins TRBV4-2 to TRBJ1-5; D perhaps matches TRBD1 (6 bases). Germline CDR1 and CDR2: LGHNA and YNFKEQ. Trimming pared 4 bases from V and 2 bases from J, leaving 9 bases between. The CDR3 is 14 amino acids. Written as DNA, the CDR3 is TGTGCCAGCAGCCGAGGGGGGGGCAATCAGCCCCAGCATTTT. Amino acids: CASSRGGGNQPQHF.

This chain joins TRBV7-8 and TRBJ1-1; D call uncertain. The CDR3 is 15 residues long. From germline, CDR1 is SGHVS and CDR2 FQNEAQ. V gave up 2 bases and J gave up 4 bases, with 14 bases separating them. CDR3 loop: CASSLLPLAGTEAFF. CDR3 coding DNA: TGTGCCAGCAGCTTACTTCCCCTGGCGGGCACTGAAGCTTTCTTT.

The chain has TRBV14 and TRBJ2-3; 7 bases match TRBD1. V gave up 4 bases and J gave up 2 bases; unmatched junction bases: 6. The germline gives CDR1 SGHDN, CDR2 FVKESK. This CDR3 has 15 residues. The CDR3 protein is CASSLIGTATDTQYF. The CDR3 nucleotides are TGTGCCAGCAGCCTAATCGGGACAGCCACAGATACGCAGTATTTT.

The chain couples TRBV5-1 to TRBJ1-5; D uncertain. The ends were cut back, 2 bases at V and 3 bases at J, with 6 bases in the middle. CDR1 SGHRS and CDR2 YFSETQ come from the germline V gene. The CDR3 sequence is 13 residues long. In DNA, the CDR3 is TGCGCCAGCAGCTTATCTCCCAATCAGCCCCAGCATTTT. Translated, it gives CASSLSPNQPQHF.

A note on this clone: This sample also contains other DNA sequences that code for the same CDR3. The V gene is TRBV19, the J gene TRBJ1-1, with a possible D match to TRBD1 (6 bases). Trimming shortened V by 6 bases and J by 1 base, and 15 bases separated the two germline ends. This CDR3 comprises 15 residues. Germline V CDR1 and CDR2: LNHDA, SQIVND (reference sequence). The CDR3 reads CASRDPRTENTEAFF. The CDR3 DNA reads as TGTGCCAGTAGGGACCCTAGGACAGAGAACACTGAAGCTTTCTTT.

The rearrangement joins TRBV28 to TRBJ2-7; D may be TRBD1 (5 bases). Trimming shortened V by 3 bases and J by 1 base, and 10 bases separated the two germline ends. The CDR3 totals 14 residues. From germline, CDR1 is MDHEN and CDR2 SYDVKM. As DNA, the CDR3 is TGTGCCAGCAGTTTGGCAGGGTATTCCTACGAGCAGTACTTC. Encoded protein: CASSLAGYSYEQYF.

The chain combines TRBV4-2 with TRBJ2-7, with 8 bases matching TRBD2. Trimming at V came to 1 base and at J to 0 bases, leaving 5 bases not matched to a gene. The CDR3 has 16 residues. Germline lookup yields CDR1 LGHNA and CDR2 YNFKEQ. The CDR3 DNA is TGTGCCAGCAGCCAAGTGGAGACTAGCGCCTCCTACGAGCAGTACTTC. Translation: CASSQVETSASYEQYF.

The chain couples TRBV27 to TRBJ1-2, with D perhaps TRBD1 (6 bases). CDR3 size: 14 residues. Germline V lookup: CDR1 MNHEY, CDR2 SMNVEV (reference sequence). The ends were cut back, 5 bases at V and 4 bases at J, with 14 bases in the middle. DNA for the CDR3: TGTGCCAGCAGTACGGTCGGACAGCCCTATGGCTACACCTTC. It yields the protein CASSTVGQPYGYTF.

Here the CDR3 DNA reads TGTGCCAGCAGTTCCCCCGGGGGGGGGCGCAATCAGCCCCAGCATTTT. Protein sequence: CASSSPGGGRNQPQHF. The rearrangement joins TRBV28 to TRBJ1-5; tentatively, D is TRBD1 (6 bases). The germline V gene encodes CDR1 MDHEN and CDR2 SYDVKM. The CDR3 length is 16 residues. Trimming took 4 bases from V and 2 from J, leaving 15 bases between them.

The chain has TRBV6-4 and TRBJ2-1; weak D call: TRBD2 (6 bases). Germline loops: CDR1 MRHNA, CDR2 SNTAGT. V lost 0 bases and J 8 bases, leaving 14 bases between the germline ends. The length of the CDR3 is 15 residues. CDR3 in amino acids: CASSDSTGSSHEQFF. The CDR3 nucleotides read TGTGCCAGCAGTGACTCGACCGGGAGTTCCCATGAGCAGTTCTTC.

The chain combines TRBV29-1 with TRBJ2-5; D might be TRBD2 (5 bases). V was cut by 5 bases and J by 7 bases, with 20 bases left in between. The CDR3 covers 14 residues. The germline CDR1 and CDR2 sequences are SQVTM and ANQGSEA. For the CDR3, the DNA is TGCAGCGTTTCTCTTTCGGCTGACCGGGGGACCCAGTACTTC. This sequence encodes CSVSLSADRGTQYF.

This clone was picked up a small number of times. As DNA, the CDR3 is TGTGCCAGCTCACCATACGACAGAGTCCGCTATGGCTACACCTTC. It specifies CASSPYDRVRYGYTF. The chain employs TRBV18 and TRBJ1-2; the D gene is possibly TRBD1 (5 bases). V lost 2 bases and J lost 4, with 14 bases in between. The CDR3 runs to 15 residues. The germline V gene encodes CDR1 KGHSH and CDR2 LQKENI.

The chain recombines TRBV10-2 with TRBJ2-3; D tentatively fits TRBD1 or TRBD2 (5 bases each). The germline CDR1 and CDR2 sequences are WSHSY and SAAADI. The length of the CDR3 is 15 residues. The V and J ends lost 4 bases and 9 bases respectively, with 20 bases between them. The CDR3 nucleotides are TGCGCCAGCAGTGGGCTAGCCGACCGGGGCGGCACGCAGTATTTT. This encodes CASSGLADRGGTQYF.

CDR3 region: CASSARMGETQYF. The CDR3 bases are TGTGCCAGCAGCGCCCGGATGGGGGAGACCCAGTACTTC. The chain has TRBV7-2 and TRBJ2-5, with D hard to call. CDR1 and CDR2 from the germline V gene are SGHTA and FQGNSA. V dropped 5 bases and J dropped 5 bases, with 12 bases sitting between them. This CDR3 spans 13 amino acids.

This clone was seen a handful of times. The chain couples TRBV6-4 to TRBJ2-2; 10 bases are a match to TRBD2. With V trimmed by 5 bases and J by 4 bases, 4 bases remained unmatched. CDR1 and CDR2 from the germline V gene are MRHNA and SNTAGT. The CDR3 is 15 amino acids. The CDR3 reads CASSRLAGATGELFF. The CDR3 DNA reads TGTGCCAGCAGTCGACTAGCGGGTGCCACCGGGGAGCTGTTTTTT.

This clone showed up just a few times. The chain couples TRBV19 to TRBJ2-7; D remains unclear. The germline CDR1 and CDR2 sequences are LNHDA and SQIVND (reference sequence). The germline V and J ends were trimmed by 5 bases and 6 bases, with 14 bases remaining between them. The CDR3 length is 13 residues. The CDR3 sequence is CASSQDPSGEQYF. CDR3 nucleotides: TGTGCCAGTAGTCAGGATCCATCAGGCGAGCAGTACTTC.

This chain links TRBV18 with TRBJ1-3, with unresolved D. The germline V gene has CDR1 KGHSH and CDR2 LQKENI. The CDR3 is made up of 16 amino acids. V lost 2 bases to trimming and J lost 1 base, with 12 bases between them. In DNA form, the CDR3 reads TGTGCCAGCTCACCAAACCAATCCGGGTCTGGAAACACCATATATTTT. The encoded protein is CASSPNQSGSGNTIYF.

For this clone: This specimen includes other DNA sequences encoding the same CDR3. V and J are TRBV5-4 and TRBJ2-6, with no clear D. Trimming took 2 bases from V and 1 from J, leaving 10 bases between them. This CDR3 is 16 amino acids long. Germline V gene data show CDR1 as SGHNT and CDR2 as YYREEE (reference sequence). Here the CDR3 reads CASSFSPSSGANVLTF. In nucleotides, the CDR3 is TGTGCCAGCAGCTTCTCCCCATCTTCTGGGGCCAACGTCCTGACTTTC.

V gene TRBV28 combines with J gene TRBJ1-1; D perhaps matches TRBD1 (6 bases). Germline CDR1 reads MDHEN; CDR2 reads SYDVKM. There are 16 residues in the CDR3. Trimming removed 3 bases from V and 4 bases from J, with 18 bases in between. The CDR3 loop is CASSFSFGGGTTEAFF. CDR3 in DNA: TGTGCCAGCAGTTTTTCATTTGGAGGGGGGACCACTGAAGCTTTCTTT.